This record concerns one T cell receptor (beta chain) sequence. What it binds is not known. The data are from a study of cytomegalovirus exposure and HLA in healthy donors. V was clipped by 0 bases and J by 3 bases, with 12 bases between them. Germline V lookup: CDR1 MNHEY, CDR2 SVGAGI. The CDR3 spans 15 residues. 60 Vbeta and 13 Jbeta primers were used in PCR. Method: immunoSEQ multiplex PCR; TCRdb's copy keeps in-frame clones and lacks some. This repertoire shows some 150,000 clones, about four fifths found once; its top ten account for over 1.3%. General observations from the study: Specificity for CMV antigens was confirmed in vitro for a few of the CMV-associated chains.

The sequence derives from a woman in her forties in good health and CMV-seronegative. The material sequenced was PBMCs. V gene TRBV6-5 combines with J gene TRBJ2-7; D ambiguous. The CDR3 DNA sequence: TGTGCCAGCAGTTACTCGAACAGCCCTCTCTACGAGCAGTACTTC. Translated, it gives CASSYSNSPLYEQYF.